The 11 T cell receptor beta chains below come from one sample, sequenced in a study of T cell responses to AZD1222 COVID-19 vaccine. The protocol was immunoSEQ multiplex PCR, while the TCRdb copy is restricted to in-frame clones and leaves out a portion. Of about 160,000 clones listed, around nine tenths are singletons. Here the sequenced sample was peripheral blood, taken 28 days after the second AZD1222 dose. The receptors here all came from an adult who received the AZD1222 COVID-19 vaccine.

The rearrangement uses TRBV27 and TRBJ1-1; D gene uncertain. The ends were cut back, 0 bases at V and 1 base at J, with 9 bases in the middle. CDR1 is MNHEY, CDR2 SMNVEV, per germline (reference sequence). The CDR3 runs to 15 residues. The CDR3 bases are TGTGCCAGCAGTTTATCCCCGGGCTCGAACACTGAAGCTTTCTTT. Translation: CASSLSPGSNTEAFF.

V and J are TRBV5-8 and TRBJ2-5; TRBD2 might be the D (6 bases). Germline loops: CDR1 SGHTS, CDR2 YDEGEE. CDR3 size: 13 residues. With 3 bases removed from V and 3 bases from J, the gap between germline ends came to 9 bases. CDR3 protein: CASSWGVKETQYF. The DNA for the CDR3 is TGTGCCAGCAGCTGGGGGGTAAAAGAGACCCAGTACTTC. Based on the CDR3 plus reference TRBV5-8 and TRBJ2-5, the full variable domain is EAGVTQSPTHLIKTRGQQATLRCSPISGHTSVYWYQQALGLGLQFLLWYDEGEERNRGNFPPRFSGRQFPNYSSELNVNALELEDSALYLCASSWGVKETQYFGPGTRLLVL.

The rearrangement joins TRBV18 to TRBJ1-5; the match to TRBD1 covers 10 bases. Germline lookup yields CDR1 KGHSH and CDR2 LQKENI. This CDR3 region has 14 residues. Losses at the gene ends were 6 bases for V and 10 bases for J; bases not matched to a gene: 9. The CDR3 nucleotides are TGTGCCAGCTCGTCGACAGGGGGCAATTATCCCCAGCATTTT. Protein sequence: CASSSTGGNYPQHF.

DNA of the CDR3: TGTGCCAGTAGTCGTAGGCAAGGGGACACTGAAGCTTTCTTT. Its translation: CASSRRQGDTEAFF. V is TRBV19 and J is TRBJ1-1; the D gene is possibly TRBD1 (5 bases). This CDR3 is 14 amino acids long. Per the germline V gene, CDR1 is LNHDA and CDR2 is SQIVND (reference sequence). V lost 5 bases and J lost 3, with 13 bases in between.

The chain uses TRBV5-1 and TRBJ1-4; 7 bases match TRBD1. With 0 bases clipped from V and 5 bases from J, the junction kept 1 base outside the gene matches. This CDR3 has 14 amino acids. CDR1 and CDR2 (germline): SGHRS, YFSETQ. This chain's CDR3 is CASSLEGGNEKLFF. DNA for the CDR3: TGCGCCAGCAGCTTGGAAGGGGGCAATGAAAAACTGTTTTTT.

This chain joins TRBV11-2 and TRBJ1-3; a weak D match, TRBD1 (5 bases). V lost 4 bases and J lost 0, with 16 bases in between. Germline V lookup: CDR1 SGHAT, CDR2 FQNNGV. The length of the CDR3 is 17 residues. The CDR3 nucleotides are TGTGCCAGCAGCTCAGAACAGGCGGAACGCTCTGGAAACACCATATATTTT. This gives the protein CASSSEQAERSGNTIYF.

CDR3 residues: CASSPTGHEQFF. CDR3 DNA sequence: TGCGCCAGCAGCCCGACAGGGCATGAGCAGTTCTTC. The chain recombines TRBV4-1 with TRBJ2-1; 7 nucleotides line up with TRBD1. The J segment lost 8 bases and the V segment lost 4 bases, leaving 2 bases of the junction unmatched. Germline loops: CDR1 MGHRA, CDR2 YSYEKL. This CDR3 has 12 residues.

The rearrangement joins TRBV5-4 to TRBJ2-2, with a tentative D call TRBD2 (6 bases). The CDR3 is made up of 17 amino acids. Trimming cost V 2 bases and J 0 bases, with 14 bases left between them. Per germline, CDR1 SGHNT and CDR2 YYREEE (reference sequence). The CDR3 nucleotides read TGTGCCAGCAGCTTACCGGGAGCGTCCGCGAACACCGGGGAGCTGTTTTTT. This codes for CASSLPGASANTGELFF.

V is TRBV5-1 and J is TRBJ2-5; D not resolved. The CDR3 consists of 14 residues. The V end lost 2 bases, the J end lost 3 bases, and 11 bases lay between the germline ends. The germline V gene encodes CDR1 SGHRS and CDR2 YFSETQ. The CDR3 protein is CASSFQGMEETQYF. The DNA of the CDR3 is TGCGCCAGCAGCTTTCAAGGGATGGAAGAGACCCAGTACTTC.

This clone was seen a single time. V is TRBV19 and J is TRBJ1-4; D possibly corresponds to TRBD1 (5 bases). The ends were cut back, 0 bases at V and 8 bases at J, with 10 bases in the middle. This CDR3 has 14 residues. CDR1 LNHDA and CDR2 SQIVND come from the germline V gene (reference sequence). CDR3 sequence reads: CASSIDHRFEKLFF. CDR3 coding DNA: TGTGCCAGTAGTATAGATCACAGGTTCGAAAAACTGTTTTTT.

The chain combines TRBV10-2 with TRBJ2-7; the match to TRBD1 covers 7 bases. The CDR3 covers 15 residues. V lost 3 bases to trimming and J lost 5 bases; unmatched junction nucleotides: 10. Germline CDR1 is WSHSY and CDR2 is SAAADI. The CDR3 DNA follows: TGCGCCAGCAGTGATACCGGGACAGTAATCGACGAGCAGTACTTC. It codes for CASSDTGTVIDEQYF.